This is a list of T cell receptor beta chains from one sample in a study of radiotherapy plus CTLA-4 blockade in lung cancer. The method was immunoSEQ multiplex PCR; TCRdb's version includes in-frame clones alone and lacks a portion of them. Altogether about 60,000 clones are present, 77% being singletons, with the ten largest covering roughly 4%. The sequencing here drew on peripheral blood, taken from a patient treated with radiotherapy plus ipilimumab. The receptors derive from a human donor with non-small cell lung cancer who had a partial response to radiotherapy plus ipilimumab. Both conserved end residues are part of each CDR3. D genes are given only for firm matches. The listing skips clone size in some rows; elsewhere it reads once, few, many or a size class.

d_call,clone_size,j_call,v_call,cdr3_aa,cdr3_nt
TRBD2,once,TRBJ2-7,TRBV19,CASSIGGLAGVYEQYF,TGTGCCAGTAGTATAGGAGGACTAGCGGGGGTATACGAGCAGTACTTC
-,few,TRBJ1-1,TRBV4-3,CASSQEFGGVNTEAFF,TGCGCCAGCAGCCAAGAATTCGGGGGGGTGAACACTGAAGCTTTCTTT
TRBD1,once,TRBJ1-2,TRBV4-2,CASSPGTGDYGYTF,TGTGCCAGCAGTCCAGGGACAGGGGACTATGGCTACACCTTC
TRBD1,-,TRBJ1-6,TRBV4-3,CASSQGNRGRSSPLHF,TGCGCCAGCAGCCAAGGAAACAGGGGGCGATCCTCACCCCTCCACTTT
-,-,TRBJ2-5,TRBV5-6,CASSLSVGAETQYF,TGTGCCAGCAGCTTGTCTGTAGGGGCCGAGACCCAGTACTTC
-,-,TRBJ1-4,TRBV30,CALSREDEKLFF,TGTGCCCTTAGCCGGGAGGACGAAAAACTGTTTTTT
-,-,TRBJ1-6,TRBV4-1,CASSQADSIGSPLHF,TGCGCCAGCAGCCAAGCTGACTCGATCGGTTCACCCCTCCACTTT
TRBD2,-,TRBJ2-7,TRBV29-1,CSAVLAGFSYEQYF,TGCAGCGCGGTCCTAGCGGGCTTCTCCTACGAGCAGTACTTC
TRBD1,-,TRBJ1-4,TRBV7-2,CASSPGTGATNEKLFF,TGTGCCAGCAGCCCCGGGACAGGGGCAACTAATGAAAAACTGTTTTTT
TRBD2,few,TRBJ2-3,TRBV7-2,CASSLASGGFTDTQYF,TGTGCCAGCAGCTTAGCTAGCGGGGGGTTCACAGATACGCAGTATTTT
TRBD2,-,TRBJ2-2,TRBV5-1,CASSAGLAGATGELFF,TGCGCCAGCAGCGCCGGACTAGCGGGGGCCACCGGGGAGCTGTTTTTT
-,-,TRBJ2-3,TRBV11-2,CASSLWAGSDTQYF,TGTGCCAGCAGCTTATGGGCAGGGTCGGATACGCAGTATTTT
-,-,TRBJ2-7,TRBV6-1,CASSKAGPYEQYF,TGTGCCAGCAGTAAGGCAGGGCCCTACGAGCAGTACTTC
TRBD2,-,TRBJ2-1,TRBV5-1,CASSFGGAWDEQFF,TGCGCCAGCAGCTTCGGGGGGGCGTGGGATGAGCAGTTCTTC
TRBD1,once,TRBJ1-1,TRBV5-4,CASSLFDRVGTEAFF,TGTGCCAGCAGCTTGTTTGACAGGGTCGGCACTGAAGCTTTCTTT
-,few,TRBJ2-3,TRBV29-1,CSAERAGGVTQYF,TGCAGCGCCGAAAGGGCTGGAGGGGTTACGCAGTATTTT
-,-,TRBJ2-2,TRBV6-5,CASSYSMAKNTGELFF,TGTGCCAGCAGTTACTCGATGGCAAAAAACACCGGGGAGCTGTTTTTT
TRBD2,-,TRBJ2-5,TRBV7-9,CASVGLAQETQYF,TGTGCCAGCGTGGGACTAGCCCAAGAGACCCAGTACTTC
TRBD1,-,TRBJ1-4,TRBV9,CASSGGQGAVTNEKLFF,TGTGCCAGCAGCGGGGGACAGGGGGCAGTAACTAATGAAAAACTGTTTTTT
-,-,TRBJ1-2,TRBV5-1,CASTENPGQHYGYTF,TGCGCCAGCACCGAGAACCCGGGACAACACTATGGCTACACCTTC
-,-,TRBJ1-6,TRBV2,CASSFTGNSPLHF,TGTGCCAGCAGTTTTACAGGGAATTCACCCCTCCACTTT
TRBD1,-,TRBJ1-2,TRBV5-4,CASSPGQDYGYTF,TGTGCCAGCAGCCCGGGACAGGACTATGGCTACACCTTC
-,-,TRBJ2-5,TRBV19,CASSMGRVETQYF,TGTGCCAGTAGTATGGGCAGGGTGGAGACCCAGTACTTC
TRBD1,few,TRBJ2-7,TRBV5-4,CASSPAGGQGYEQYF,TGTGCCAGCAGCCCGGCCGGCGGACAGGGCTACGAGCAGTACTTC
TRBD1,-,TRBJ2-2,TRBV30,CAWSSRGRTTGELFF,TGTGCCTGGAGTAGCAGGGGGCGGACGACCGGGGAGCTGTTTTTT
TRBD1,-,TRBJ2-2,TRBV5-1,CASSAQTGDTGELFF,TGCGCCAGCAGCGCCCAGACAGGGGACACCGGGGAGCTGTTTTTT
TRBD1,-,TRBJ1-2,TRBV2,CASSGGQAYGYTF,TGTGCCAGCAGTGGGGGACAGGCCTATGGCTACACCTTC
-,few,TRBJ1-4,TRBV28,CASSLVHGKLFF,TGTGCCAGCAGCCTGGTCCACGGAAAACTGTTTTTT
-,-,TRBJ2-7,TRBV5-1,CASSLDRVSSYEQYF,TGCGCCAGCAGCTTGGATCGTGTTTCTTCCTACGAGCAGTACTTC
TRBD2,once,TRBJ2-5,TRBV6-1,CASSSLSGAQETQYF,TGTGCCAGCAGTTCACTGAGCGGGGCCCAAGAGACCCAGTACTTC
TRBD1,-,TRBJ1-2,TRBV5-1,CASSWDRGPQTF,TGCGCCAGCAGCTGGGACAGGGGGCCGCAGACCTTC
-,-,TRBJ2-7,TRBV18,CASSPAGGGPSDEQYF,TGTGCCAGCTCACCCGCTGGGGGGGGGCCGAGTGACGAGCAGTACTTC
-,-,TRBJ1-3,TRBV6-5,CASSYSAQGPFDTIYF,TGTGCCAGCAGTTACTCGGCTCAGGGCCCCTTCGACACCATATATTTT